The 3 T cell receptor beta chains listed next were all sequenced from one sample in a study of blood T cell repertoires in COVID-19. Repertoires were generated with immunoSEQ multiplex PCR, while TCRdb's copy carries only in-frame clones and drops some. The sample lists 90,000 to 110,000 clones; about 76% were seen once. The sample consisted of peripheral blood. Receptors originate from a woman aged 65 to 85 with acute or convalescent COVID-19.

This chain connects TRBV7-2 to TRBJ1-3; 8 bases are shared with TRBD1. The ends lost 1 base at V and 4 bases at J; junction bases unmatched: 9. CDR3 length equals 17 residues. CDR1 and CDR2 from the germline V gene are SGHTA and FQGNSA. The CDR3 protein is CASSLVPQGATGNTIYF. The CDR3 DNA reads as TGTGCCAGCAGCTTAGTTCCTCAGGGGGCGACGGGAAACACCATATATTTT.

The chain has TRBV9 and TRBJ2-1, with TRBD1 matching 9 bases. This CDR3 contains 15 residues. Per germline, CDR1 SGDLS and CDR2 YYNGEE. V trimming: 4 bases; J trimming: 4 bases; junction bases outside the gene matches: 6. DNA for the CDR3: TGTGCCAGCAGCCCGACAGGGGGACCATACAATGAGCAGTTCTTC. Encoded protein: CASSPTGGPYNEQFF.

The CDR3, as DNA: TGTGCCAGCAGACCGGGACAGGGAACCTACGAGCAGTACTTC. As protein: CASRPGQGTYEQYF. The chain is built from TRBV7-2 and TRBJ2-7; 9 bases are a match to TRBD1. The trim removed 6 bases at V and 2 bases at J, leaving 5 bases unmatched. The CDR3 runs to 14 residues. CDR1 is SGHTA, CDR2 FQGNSA, per germline.